One sample yielded the 22 T cell receptor beta chains listed below, sequenced in a study of vaccination effects on CD4 cells after COVID-19. Antigens of these TCRs are unknown. CD4+ T cells were isolated after 10 days of culture. Each participant was administered two doses of either the BNT162b2 or the mRNA-1273 vaccine. Sequencing used immunoSEQ multiplex PCR; TCRdb keeps in-frame clones, though not all of them. The repertoire includes about 73,000 clones, around 67% of them detected once, and approximately 2% sits in the top ten. The specimen was CD4+ T cells from PBMCs cultured without peptide, collected after COVID-19 vaccination. The receptors here all came from a human donor who received a COVID-19 vaccine.

CDR3 coding DNA: TGTGCTAGTGGTTTGGTACCAGCGGGGGACACAGATACGCAGTATTTT. It codes for CASGLVPAGDTDTQYF. This sequence joins TRBV12-5 and TRBJ2-3; 8 nucleotides line up with TRBD2. CDR1 LGHNT and CDR2 FRNRAP come from the germline V gene. The junction had 4 bases not matched to a gene; V was cut back by 0 bases and J by 2 bases. The CDR3 totals 16 residues. Full variable domain (rest looked up from reference TRBV12-5 and TRBJ2-3): DARVTQTPRHKVTEMGQEVTMRCQPILGHNTVFWYRQTMMQGLELLAYFRNRAPLDDSGMPKDRFSAEMPDATLATLKIQPSEPRDSAVYFCASGLVPAGDTDTQYFGPGTRLTVL.

The chain uses TRBV7-9 and TRBJ2-5; 8 bases match TRBD1. Trimming at V came to 3 bases and at J to 5 bases, leaving 2 bases not matched to a gene. Germline CDR1 reads SEHNR; CDR2 reads FQNEAQ (reference sequence). The length of the CDR3 is 13 residues. Written as DNA, the CDR3 is TGTGCCAGCAGCTTCGACAGGGGCGAGACCCAGTACTTC. It codes for CASSFDRGETQYF.

This clone was picked up a small number of times. This chain links TRBV27 with TRBJ1-1, with 7 bases identical to TRBD1. This CDR3 is 14 amino acids long. CDR1 and CDR2 (germline): MNHEY, SMNVEV (reference sequence). Trimming at V came to 8 bases and at J to 4 bases, leaving 10 bases not matched to a gene. CDR3 residues: CASGAGGLGTEAFF. The CDR3, as DNA: TGTGCCAGCGGAGCAGGGGGTCTGGGCACTGAAGCTTTCTTT.

Only one count was recorded for this clone. The CDR3 loop is CASSQDLGTGRTGELFF. The CDR3 bases are TGCGCCAGCAGCCAAGATCTTGGGACAGGGAGGACCGGGGAGCTGTTTTTT. This rearrangement joins TRBV4-1 to TRBJ2-2; 9 nucleotides line up with TRBD1. Germline trimming cut 0 bases from V and 5 bases from J; bases unmatched to any gene: 7. This CDR3 comprises 17 residues. Germline CDR1 reads MGHRA; CDR2 reads YSYEKL.

The chain is built from TRBV10-3 and TRBJ1-2; a weak D match, TRBD1 (5 bases). The CDR3 runs 15 residues. Germline V lookup: CDR1 ENHRY, CDR2 SYGVKD. The germline V and J ends were trimmed by 3 bases and 5 bases, with 16 bases remaining between them. The chain's CDR3 is CAISDRVTGEYGYTF. CDR3 sequence (DNA): TGTGCCATCAGTGATAGGGTTACAGGAGAGTATGGCTACACCTTC.

This clone was seen more than once but under ten times. This specimen includes other DNA sequences encoding the same CDR3. The V and J genes are TRBV28 and TRBJ2-7; 9 bases map to TRBD2. The CDR3 totals 16 residues. Trimming took 3 bases from V and 1 from J; bases not matched to a gene: 7. Germline loops: CDR1 MDHEN, CDR2 SYDVKM. The CDR3 DNA reads TGTGCCAGCAGTTTTTCCCTAGCGGGGCTGTCCTACGAGCAGTACGTC. Protein product: CASSFSLAGLSYEQYV.

This clone appeared once. The CDR3 coding sequence is TGTGCCAGCAGCACCTGGAGACAGGGGGCGGAAGGGGCCAACGTCCTGACTTTC. Protein sequence: CASSTWRQGAEGANVLTF. V usage is TRBV5-8 and J usage is TRBJ2-6; 10 bases fit TRBD1. Germline lookup yields CDR1 SGHTS and CDR2 YDEGEE. V shed 4 bases, J shed 4 bases, and the junction held 11 bases outside the gene matches. The CDR3 extends over 18 amino acids.

V is TRBV27 and J is TRBJ1-2; perhaps TRBD1 as D (5 bases). Trimming stripped 5 bases from V and 4 bases from J, with 8 bases between. Germline V gene sequence: CDR1 MNHEY, CDR2 SMNVEV (reference sequence). This CDR3 has 12 amino acids. The CDR3 protein is CASSKTGYGYTF. Written as DNA, the CDR3 is TGTGCCAGCAGTAAAACAGGCTATGGCTACACCTTC.

The chain is built from TRBV12-3 or TRBV12-4 and TRBJ2-3; the D is unclear. This CDR3 comprises 11 residues. Trimming removed 3 bases at V and 9 bases at J, with 7 bases between. The CDR3 DNA follows: TGTGCCAGCAGTTTGGGCCTAACGCAGTATTTT. Translation gives CASSLGLTQYF.

This clone occurred a few times. The chain couples TRBV7-9 to TRBJ1-1; D remains unclear. The CDR3 length is 12 residues. Trimming stripped 5 bases from V and 3 bases from J, with 7 bases between. Germline-derived CDR1 and CDR2 are SEHNR and FQNEAQ (reference sequence). The CDR3, as DNA: TGTGCCAGCAGCCAGCAGTACACTGAAGCTTTCTTT. Translation gives CASSQQYTEAFF.

The chain joins TRBV3-1 (or the pseudogene TRBV3-2) to TRBJ2-5; 15 bases are a match to TRBD2. Germline V gives CDR1 LGHDT, CDR2 YNNKEL (reference sequence). The CDR3 contains 16 residues. Germline trimming cut 5 bases from V and 5 bases from J; bases unmatched to any gene: 6. The DNA for the CDR3 is TGTGCCAGCAGCAGGACTAGCGGGGGGGTCGGGGAGACCCAGTACTTC. This translates into CASSRTSGGVGETQYF.

The V and J genes are TRBV4-2 and TRBJ2-5, with TRBD2 as a possible D gene (5 bases). Trimming took 1 base from V and 5 from J, leaving 11 bases between them. The germline CDR1 and CDR2 sequences are LGHNA and YNFKEQ. The CDR3 length is 14 residues. The CDR3 spells CASSQGGFEETQYF. Written as DNA, the CDR3 is TGTGCCAGCAGCCAAGGCGGGTTCGAGGAGACCCAGTACTTC.

The CDR3 DNA sequence: TGTGCCAGCAGCTTGGGTACAGGGGGACGATTGAGCAATCAGCCCCAGCATTTT. Protein: CASSLGTGGRLSNQPQHF. The genes are TRBV11-2 and TRBJ1-5, with 8 bases aligning to TRBD1. With 3 bases clipped from V and 1 base from J, the junction kept 11 bases outside the gene matches. From germline, CDR1 is SGHAT and CDR2 FQNNGV. The CDR3 spans 18 residues.

The rearrangement links TRBV12-5 to TRBJ1-5; no reliable D call. The V and J ends lost 1 base and 5 bases respectively, with 6 bases between them. Germline values: CDR1 LGHNT, CDR2 FRNRAP. This CDR3 is built from 13 residues. CDR3 sequence reads: CASGLEGDQPQHF. CDR3 bases: TGTGCTAGTGGTTTGGAGGGAGATCAGCCCCAGCATTTT.

This clone has only a few counts. V is TRBV7-3 and J is TRBJ2-6; D ambiguous. Between the trimmed V and J ends, which lost 4 bases and 0 bases, there was a span of 7 bases. Germline V gene sequence: CDR1 SGHTA, CDR2 FQGTGA. The CDR3 consists of 15 residues. The CDR3 DNA reads as TGTGCCAGCAGCTCCCAACCCTCTGGGGCCAACGTCCTGACTTTC. This translates into CASSSQPSGANVLTF.

This clone was counted once. This chain uses TRBV7-3 with TRBJ2-1, with D maybe TRBD2 (5 bases). With 1 base removed from V and 0 bases from J, the gap between germline ends came to 7 bases. Germline loops: CDR1 SGHTA, CDR2 FQGTGA. The CDR3 contains 15 residues. The CDR3 DNA is TGTGCCAGCAGCTTAATGGCGGGCTCCTACAATGAGCAGTTCTTC. Its protein product is CASSLMAGSYNEQFF.

The V call is TRBV28, the J call TRBJ1-4; D perhaps matches TRBD1 (5 bases). The CDR3 is 11 residues long. CDR1 is MDHEN and CDR2 is SYDVKM in the germline V gene. Between the trimmed V and J ends, which lost 9 bases and 7 bases, there was a span of 9 bases. The CDR3 nucleotides are TGTGCCAGTGAGGGGCTTGAAAAACTGTTTTTT. It encodes CASEGLEKLFF.

The chain combines TRBV24-1 with TRBJ2-6; TRBD1 aligns across 7 bases. Germline loops: CDR1 KGHDR, CDR2 SFDVKD. With V trimmed by 4 bases and J by 2 bases, 4 bases remained unmatched. This CDR3 is built from 16 residues. CDR3 amino acids: CATSDSTGTGANVLTF. CDR3 bases: TGTGCCACCAGTGACTCGACAGGGACTGGGGCCAACGTCCTGACTTTC.

The chain recombines TRBV30 with TRBJ2-1; D unclear. The germline V gene has CDR1 GTSNPN and CDR2 SVGIG (reference sequence). This CDR3 contains 13 residues. V was pared by 1 base and J by 6 bases, with 10 bases between. CDR3 amino acids: CAWSAHPGNEQFF. The CDR3 coding sequence is TGTGCCTGGAGTGCACATCCGGGCAATGAGCAGTTCTTC. Drawing the rest from reference TRBV30 and TRBJ2-1, the complete variable domain is SQTIHQWPATLVQPVGSPLSLECTVEGTSNPNLYWYRQAAGRGLQLLFYSVGIGQISSEVPQNLSASRPQDRQFILSSKKLLLSDSGFYLCAWSAHPGNEQFFGPGTRLTVL.

As DNA, the CDR3 is TGCGCCAGCAGCTTGAGTTCAACTAATGAAAAACTGTTTTTT. Amino acid sequence: CASSLSSTNEKLFF. The chain combines TRBV5-1 with TRBJ1-4; D is uncertain. This CDR3 spans 14 amino acids. Germline loops: CDR1 SGHRS, CDR2 YFSETQ. V lost 1 base to trimming and J lost 0 bases, with 4 bases between them.

This clone was counted between two and nine times. The J gene is TRBJ1-5, the V gene TRBV6-6; D is undetermined. Germline loops: CDR1 MNHNY, CDR2 SVGAGI (reference sequence). The length of the CDR3 is 14 residues. Trimming cost V 7 bases and J 1 base, with 11 bases left between them. The CDR3 is CASTLDSSNQPQHF. The DNA of the CDR3 is TGTGCCAGCACCTTAGATTCCAGCAATCAGCCCCAGCATTTT.

The chain employs TRBV12-3 or TRBV12-4 and TRBJ1-2; possible D gene TRBD1, 5 bases. Deletions cut 2 bases from V and 13 bases from J, with 17 bases between. The CDR3 totals 13 residues. The CDR3 sequence is CASSLRFLGGCTF. In DNA, the CDR3 is TGTGCCAGCAGTTTAAGGTTTCTGGGGGGGTGCACCTTC.